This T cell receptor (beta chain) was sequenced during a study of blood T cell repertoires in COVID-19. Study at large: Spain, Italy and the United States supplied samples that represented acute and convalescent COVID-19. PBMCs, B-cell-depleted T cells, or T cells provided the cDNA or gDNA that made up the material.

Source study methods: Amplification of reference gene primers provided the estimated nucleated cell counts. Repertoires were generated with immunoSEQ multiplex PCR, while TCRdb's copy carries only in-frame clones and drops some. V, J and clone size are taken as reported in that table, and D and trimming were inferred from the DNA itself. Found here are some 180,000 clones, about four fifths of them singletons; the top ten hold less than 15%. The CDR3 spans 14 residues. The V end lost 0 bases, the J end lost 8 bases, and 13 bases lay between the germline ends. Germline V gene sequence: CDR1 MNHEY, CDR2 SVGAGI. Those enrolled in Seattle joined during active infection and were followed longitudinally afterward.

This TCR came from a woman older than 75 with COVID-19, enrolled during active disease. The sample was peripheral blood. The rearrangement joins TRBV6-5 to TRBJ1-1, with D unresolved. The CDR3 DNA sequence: TGTGCCAGCAGTTACTCGAGGTACGGGGAAGAAGCTTTCTTT. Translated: CASSYSRYGEEAFF.